A single sample gave rise to the 18 T cell receptor beta chains below, sequenced in a study of regulatory T cells in long-lasting Graves disease. CDR3 regions were amplified by Arm-PCR using iRepertoire HTBI primers to build TCR beta libraries. In TCRdb, the multiplex PCR reads were re-called with MiXCR into one record per CDR3 protein. The table records 600,000 to 650,000 distinct CDR3 sequences, roughly 15% of them present only once. The time point here: newly diagnosed GD, antithyroid drugs for less than 3 months. RNA isolated from PBMCs was used to make the TCR library. These data also featured in a second study, about T cells in Graves' hyperthyroidism and ophthalmopathy.

Sequenced here: peripheral blood mononuclear cells (PBMCs), sampled at new diagnosis, from a patient treated with antithyroid drugs. The receptors shown here come from a woman aged 25 to 45 with Graves disease.

This clonotype was picked up a small number of times. The chain links TRBV7-9 to TRBJ2-7; TRBD1 matches 8 bases. With V trimmed by 4 bases and J by 1 base, 9 bases remained unmatched. This CDR3 is 16 amino acids long. Germline CDR1 reads SEHNR; CDR2 reads FQNEAQ (reference sequence). CDR3 sequence: CASSSQPGQVSYEQYF. DNA of the CDR3: TGTGCCAGCAGCTCACAACCGGGACAGGTATCCTACGAGCAGTACTTC.

The chain has TRBV29-1 and TRBJ2-7; the D gene is possibly TRBD1 (5 bases). From germline, CDR1 is SQVTM and CDR2 ANQGSEA. This CDR3 is 14 amino acids long. V was pared by 5 bases and J by 1 base, with 15 bases between. For the CDR3, the DNA is TGCAGCGTTCAAAAAGGGGTGGGGTCCTACGAGCAGTACTTC. This encodes CSVQKGVGSYEQYF.

This clonotype appeared a few times. The chain uses TRBV3-1 and TRBJ2-6; TRBD2 agrees at 13 bases. The J segment lost 2 bases and the V segment lost 1 base, leaving 5 bases of the junction unmatched. Germline CDR1 and CDR2: LGHDT and YNNKEL (reference sequence). CDR3 length equals 19 residues. CDR3 protein: CASSQATSGRGTGANVLTF. The CDR3 nucleotides read TGTGCCAGCAGCCAAGCAACTAGCGGGAGGGGCACTGGGGCCAACGTCCTGACTTTC.

This clonotype was counted between two and nine times. The chain employs TRBV7-6 and TRBJ2-7; TRBD2 matches at 9 bases. The germline CDR1 and CDR2 sequences are SGHVS and FNYEAQ. CDR3 length: 15 amino acids. Unmatched junction bases numbered 8, after V lost 6 bases and J lost 2 bases. CDR3 DNA: TGTGCCAGCAGTCTAGATGGCGGGAGGGCCTACGAGCAGTACTTC. Translated: CASSLDGGRAYEQYF.

The J gene is TRBJ2-2, the V gene TRBV24-1; D possibly corresponds to TRBD1 (5 bases). The ends were cut back, 4 bases at V and 3 bases at J, with 11 bases in the middle. Germline V gene sequence: CDR1 KGHDR, CDR2 SFDVKD. The CDR3 spans 15 residues. The DNA for the CDR3 is TGTGCCACCAGTGACTCCGGACAAGACACCGGGGAGCTGTTTTTT. It specifies CATSDSGQDTGELFF.

This clonotype was picked up a small number of times. The rearrangement uses TRBV20-1 and TRBJ2-1, with TRBD2 identical over 14 bases. The CDR3 is 16 residues long. CDR1 is DFQATT, CDR2 SNEGSKA, per germline (reference sequence). Trimming at V came to 6 bases and at J to 9 bases, leaving 13 bases not matched to a gene. The CDR3 bases are TGCAGTGCAGAAGAAGGGACTAGCGGGAGTGTCGGTGAGCAGTTCTTC. Protein product: CSAEEGTSGSVGEQFF.

This clonotype came up many times. This sequence joins TRBV7-3 and TRBJ2-3; D could derive from TRBD1 or TRBD2 (5 bases each). The CDR3 consists of 15 residues. V was trimmed by 2 bases and J by 2 bases, leaving 11 bases between them. Germline CDR1 SGHTA, CDR2 FQGTGA. This CDR3 is CASSLFGTYTDTQYF. CDR3 DNA sequence: TGTGCCAGCAGCTTATTCGGGACGTACACAGATACGCAGTATTTT.

For the CDR3, the DNA is TGTGCCAGCAGCCCCGACGGGACTCAGGCCCGTGGGGAAAACGGGGAGCTGTTTTTT. It codes for CASSPDGTQARGENGELFF. This chain joins TRBV4-2 and TRBJ2-2, with D possibly TRBD2 on 6 matching bases. V lost 4 bases, J lost 7 bases, and 28 bases lay in between. The CDR3 is 19 residues long. CDR1 is LGHNA and CDR2 is YNFKEQ in the germline V gene.

This clonotype was seen repeatedly, ten times or more. CDR3: CASSLRQGNTEAFF. The DNA for the CDR3 is TGTGCCAGCAGCTTACGACAGGGGAACACTGAAGCTTTCTTT. The chain links TRBV7-9 to TRBJ1-1, with 7 bases fitting TRBD1. Losses at the gene ends were 2 bases for V and 1 base for J; bases not matched to a gene: 1. The germline gives CDR1 SEHNR, CDR2 FQNEAQ (reference sequence). The length of the CDR3 is 14 residues.

This clonotype appeared many times. Here the CDR3 reads CASGREDTLIEPQHF. The CDR3 DNA sequence: TGTGCCAGCGGAAGAGAAGACACTTTGATCGAGCCCCAGCATTTT. The rearrangement joins TRBV2 to TRBJ1-5; D is unclear. Between the trimmed V and J ends, which lost 8 bases and 8 bases, there was a span of 22 bases. Germline V gene lookup returns CDR1 SNHLY and CDR2 FYNNEI. The length of the CDR3 is 15 residues.

For this clonotype: Being one base from a much bigger clone, this may be a read error. This sequence joins TRBV2 and TRBJ1-1; D unresolved. Germline values: CDR1 SNHLY, CDR2 FYNNEI. CDR3 length: 13 residues. Trimming stripped 4 bases from V and 10 bases from J, with 16 bases between. The CDR3, as DNA: TGTGCCAGCAGTGCTCCAGCAGAGACCGGAGCTTTCTTT. Translated: CASSAPAETGAFF.

This clonotype was recorded a few times. CDR3 DNA sequence: TGTGCCAGCACCCCCGGGACAGGTCAAGAGCAGTACTTC. Its translation: CASTPGTGQEQYF. The chain links TRBV12-3 or TRBV12-4 to TRBJ2-7; 8 bases are shared with TRBD1. V shed 7 bases, J shed 7 bases, and the junction held 9 bases outside the gene matches. The CDR3 has 13 residues.

This clonotype was found a few times. V gene TRBV20-1 combines with J gene TRBJ2-1; D possibly corresponds to TRBD2 (6 bases). Germline CDR1 is DFQATT and CDR2 is SNEGSKA (reference sequence). The CDR3 covers 14 residues. Between the trimmed V and J ends, which lost 6 bases and 3 bases, there was a span of 15 bases. The CDR3 sequence: CSATKEGIYNEQFF. The CDR3 DNA follows: TGCAGTGCCACAAAGGAGGGGATCTACAATGAGCAGTTCTTC.

This clonotype was found many times. The V gene is TRBV28, the J gene TRBJ2-5; D perhaps matches TRBD2 (6 bases). The germline V gene has CDR1 MDHEN and CDR2 SYDVKM. The CDR3 consists of 14 residues. The V gene lost 3 bases and the J gene lost 5 bases, with 13 bases spanning the gap. The CDR3, as DNA: TGTGCCAGCAGTTTTGCTCGGGAGTCGGAGACCCAGTACTTC. It specifies CASSFARESETQYF.

At least ten counts were recorded for this clonotype. The CDR3 DNA reads TGTGCCAGCAGCCTCGAGGGGACACTATCAAATACGCAGTATTTT. It encodes CASSLEGTLSNTQYF. V and J are TRBV7-3 and TRBJ2-3; D is possibly TRBD1 (6 bases). Germline CDR1 SGHTA, CDR2 FQGTGA. The V end lost 5 bases, the J end lost 7 bases, and 19 bases lay between the germline ends. CDR3 size: 15 residues.

This clonotype was counted a few times. The chain uses TRBV24-1 and TRBJ2-2; 11 bases are shared with TRBD1. This CDR3 spans 16 amino acids. Trimming removed 3 bases from V and 5 bases from J; junction bases left unmatched: 4. From germline, CDR1 is KGHDR and CDR2 SFDVKD. The CDR3 loop reads CATSDPGQGATGELFF. The CDR3 DNA reads as TGTGCCACCAGTGATCCTGGACAGGGGGCAACCGGGGAGCTGTTTTTT.

This clonotype was recorded many times. The chain employs TRBV3-1 and TRBJ1-1; TRBD1 agrees at 10 bases. The CDR3 totals 14 residues. CDR1 is LGHDT, CDR2 YNNKEL, per germline (reference sequence). V trimming: 7 bases; J trimming: 10 bases; junction bases outside the gene matches: 12. CDR3 in DNA: TGTGCCAGCAACCTCGGACAGGGGGTATTGGGAGCTTTCTTT. Its translation is CASNLGQGVLGAFF.

This clonotype was recorded at least ten times. For the CDR3, the DNA is TGTGCCAGCAGCCCCCGTTCGGCAGGGTGGTTCGGCTACACCTTC. This encodes CASSPRSAGWFGYTF. V is TRBV7-2 and J is TRBJ1-2; maybe TRBD1 (5 bases). Trimming shortened V by 5 bases and J by 8 bases, and 21 bases separated the two germline ends. The CDR3 is made up of 15 amino acids. The germline V gene encodes CDR1 SGHTA and CDR2 FQGNSA.